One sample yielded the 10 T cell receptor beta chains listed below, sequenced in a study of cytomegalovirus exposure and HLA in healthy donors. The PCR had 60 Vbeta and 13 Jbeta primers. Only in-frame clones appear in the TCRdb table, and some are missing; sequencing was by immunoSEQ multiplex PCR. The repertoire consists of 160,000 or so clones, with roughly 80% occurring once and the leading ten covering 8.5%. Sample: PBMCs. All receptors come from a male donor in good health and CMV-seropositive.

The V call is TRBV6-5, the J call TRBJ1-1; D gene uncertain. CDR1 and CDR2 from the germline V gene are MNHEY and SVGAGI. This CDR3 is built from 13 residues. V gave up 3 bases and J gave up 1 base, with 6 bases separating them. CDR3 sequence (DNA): TGTGCCAGCAGTTATAACAAGAACACTGAAGCTTTCTTT. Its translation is CASSYNKNTEAFF.

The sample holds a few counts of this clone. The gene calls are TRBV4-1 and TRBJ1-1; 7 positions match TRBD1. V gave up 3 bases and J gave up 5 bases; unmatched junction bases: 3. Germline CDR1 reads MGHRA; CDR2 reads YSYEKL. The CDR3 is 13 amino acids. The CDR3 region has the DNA TGCGCCAGCAGCCACCAGACAGGGACTGAAGCTTTCTTT. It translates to CASSHQTGTEAFF.

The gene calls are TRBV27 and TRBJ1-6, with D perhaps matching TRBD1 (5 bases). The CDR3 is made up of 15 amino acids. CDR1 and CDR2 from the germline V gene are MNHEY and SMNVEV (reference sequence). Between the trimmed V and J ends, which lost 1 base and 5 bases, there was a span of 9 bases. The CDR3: CASSLYAGNNSPLHF. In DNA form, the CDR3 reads TGTGCCAGCAGTTTATACGCAGGGAATAATTCACCCCTCCACTTT.

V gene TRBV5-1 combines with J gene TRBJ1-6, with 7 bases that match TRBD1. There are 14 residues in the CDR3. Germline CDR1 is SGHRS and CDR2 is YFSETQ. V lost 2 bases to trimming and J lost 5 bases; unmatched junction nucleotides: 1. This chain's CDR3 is CASSFGTDNSPLHF. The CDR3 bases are TGCGCCAGCAGCTTCGGGACAGATAATTCACCCCTCCACTTT.

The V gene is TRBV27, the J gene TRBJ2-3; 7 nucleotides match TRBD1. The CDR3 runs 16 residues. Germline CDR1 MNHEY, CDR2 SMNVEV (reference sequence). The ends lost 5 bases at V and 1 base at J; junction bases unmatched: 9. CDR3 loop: CASSIPRQGGTDTQYF. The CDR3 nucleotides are TGTGCCAGCAGTATACCCAGACAGGGCGGCACAGATACGCAGTATTTT.

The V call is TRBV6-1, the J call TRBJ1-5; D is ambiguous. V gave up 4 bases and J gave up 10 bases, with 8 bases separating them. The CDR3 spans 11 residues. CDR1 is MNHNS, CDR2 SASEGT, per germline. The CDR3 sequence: CASSGREPQHF. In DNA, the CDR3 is TGTGCCAGCAGTGGCCGAGAACCCCAGCATTTT.

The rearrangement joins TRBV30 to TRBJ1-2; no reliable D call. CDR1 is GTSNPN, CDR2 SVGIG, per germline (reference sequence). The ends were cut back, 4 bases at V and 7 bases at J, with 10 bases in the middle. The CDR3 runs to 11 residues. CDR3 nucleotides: TGTGCCTGGACGAGGGTTGGTGGCTACACCTTC. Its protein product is CAWTRVGGYTF.

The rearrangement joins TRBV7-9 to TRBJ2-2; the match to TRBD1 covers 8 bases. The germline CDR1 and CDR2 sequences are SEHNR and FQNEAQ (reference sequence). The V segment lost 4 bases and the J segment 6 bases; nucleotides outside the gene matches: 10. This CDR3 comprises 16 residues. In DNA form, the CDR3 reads TGTGCCAGCAGCTATGGAGGACAGGGTCAGTCCGGGGAGCTGTTTTTT. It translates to CASSYGGQGQSGELFF.

The CDR3 spells CASSLRQIGTDTQYF. CDR3 DNA: TGTGCCAGCAGTTTAAGACAGATAGGCACAGATACGCAGTATTTT. The chain recombines TRBV27 with TRBJ2-3; possible D gene TRBD1, 5 bases. Germline assignment: CDR1 MNHEY and CDR2 SMNVEV (reference sequence). V lost 2 bases and J 1 base, leaving 10 bases between the germline ends. The CDR3 is 15 amino acids.

CDR3 amino acids: CASSSPDSYEAFF. CDR3 nucleotide sequence: TGTGCCAGCAGCTCGCCGGACAGCTATGAAGCTTTCTTT. V gene TRBV5-4 combines with J gene TRBJ1-1; a possible D gene is TRBD1 (6 bases). This CDR3 has 13 residues. CDR1 and CDR2 from the germline V gene are SGHNT and YYREEE (reference sequence). V was clipped by 3 bases and J by 7 bases, with 13 bases between them.